This TCR beta chain was captured in a study of PD-L1 blockade in urothelial cancer. Whole-study context: A median of approximately 140,000 T cells was found in the blood samples.

General study findings and limits: For durable-benefit patients, tumor-associated blood clones expanded more at 3 weeks.

This CDR3 spans 15 amino acids. The ends were cut back, 4 bases at V and 0 bases at J, with 10 bases in the middle. Germline V gives CDR1 MDHEN, CDR2 SYDVKM. Points on this clone: Its antigen remains unidentified.

The protocol was immunoSEQ multiplex PCR, while the TCRdb copy is restricted to in-frame clones and leaves out a portion. Of around 100,000 clones in the sample, approximately 85% were seen once. The genes are TRBV28 and TRBJ1-3; no reliable D call. This receptor was taken from a middle-aged man with urothelial cancer. The sequenced sample was PBMCs, obtained around atezolizumab (anti-PD-L1) treatment. CDR3: CASSWALNSGNTIYF. In DNA, the CDR3 is TGTGCCAGCAGTTGGGCGTTAAACTCTGGAAACACCATATATTTT.